This TCR beta chain appears in the sequencing data of a study of cytomegalovirus exposure and HLA in healthy donors. This PCR relied on a set of 60 Vbeta primers and 13 Jbeta primers. Measured with immunoSEQ multiplex PCR; TCRdb has only the in-frame clones, and not every one. The table lists about 200,000 clones. J was trimmed by 2 bases and V by 4 bases; bases with no gene match: 18. CDR3 size: 19 residues. Germline CDR1 reads SGHNT; CDR2 reads YYREEE (reference sequence). This sequence joins TRBV5-4 and TRBJ2-7; 10 nucleotides agree with TRBD2. The receptor's source is a girl aged 2-15 years in good health and CMV-seropositive. Source material: PBMCs. CDR3 in DNA: TGTGCCAGCAGCGACGGACCGTGGACTAGCGGTACCGAGGCCTACGAGCAGTACTTC. Translated: CASSDGPWTSGTEAYEQYF. Full variable domain (remainder filled in from reference TRBV5-4 and TRBJ2-7): ETGVTQSPTHLIKTRGQQVTLRCSSQSGHNTVSWYQQALGQGPQFIFQYYREEENGRGNFPPRFSGLQFPNYSSELNVNALELDDSALYLCASSDGPWTSGTEAYEQYFGPGTRLTVT.